This TCR beta chain appears in the sequencing data of a study of shared clonotypes between healthy human individuals. Study-wide background: Donors had three CD4 naive, three CD4 memory, two CD8 naive and one CD8 memory plate apiece.

Note on this clone: Its specificity is unknown.

The CDR3 has 16 residues. Germline CDR1 is MGHRA and CDR2 is YSYEKL. Trimming removed 1 base at V and 2 bases at J, with 15 bases between. Study-level results: Though the depth was large, rarefaction showed that sorted-subset sequencing was incomplete. Tissue TCR repertoires likely differ from these blood-only repertoires.

Genomic DNA of every subset was divided equally among multiple immunoSEQ plates. This table comes from immunoSEQ multiplex PCR, and its TCRdb copy is limited to in-frame clones, with some not included. The data show roughly 1,800,000 clones, with approximately 94% seen just once and more than 0.9% held by the top ten. The naive CD8 population came from CD45RO-negative cells selected for CCR7, without terminally differentiated effector memory CD45RA+ cells. This receptor was obtained from a man between 18 and 29 years old in good health. The sequenced sample consisted of naive CD8+ T cells sorted from blood. The chain joins TRBV4-1 to TRBJ2-7; D possibly matches TRBD1 or TRBD2 (5 bases each). CDR3 coding DNA: TGCGCCAGCAGCCAAGGCTGGGGGTCAGCACCCTACGAGCAGTACTTC. It codes for CASSQGWGSAPYEQYF.